Each of the 14 T cell receptor beta chains below was sequenced from the same sample in a study of T cells in narcolepsy. The repertoire was sequenced with immunoSEQ multiplex PCR; TCRdb's copy has only in-frame clones and lacks some. The sample holds over 25,000 clones; about four fifths are singletons and the top ten take 3% to 4%. Sequenced input: CD45RA- memory CD4+ T cells from PBMCs. These receptors all come from a human donor with narcolepsy.

The chain recombines TRBV5-8 with TRBJ1-4; 8 bases line up with TRBD1. Germline CDR1 reads SGHTS; CDR2 reads YDEGEE. This CDR3 contains 14 residues. Trimming cost V 4 bases and J 4 bases; bases outside gene matches: 3. CDR3: CASSPGQVNEKLFF. CDR3 in DNA: TGTGCCAGCAGCCCGGGACAGGTTAATGAAAAACTGTTTTTT.

The chain has TRBV7-9 and TRBJ2-2; unclear D gene. The germline V gene encodes CDR1 SEHNR and CDR2 FQNEAQ (reference sequence). Trimming shortened V by 5 bases and J by 7 bases, and 8 bases separated the two germline ends. This CDR3 is 12 amino acids long. The chain's CDR3 is CASSHLHGELFF. In DNA form, the CDR3 reads TGTGCCAGCAGCCACCTGCACGGGGAGCTGTTTTTT.

CDR3 coding DNA: TGTGCCAGCAGTGAAGCTGGCCGGGGAGATACGCAGTATTTT. Protein sequence: CASSEAGRGDTQYF. The V call is TRBV6-1, the J call TRBJ2-3, with D perhaps TRBD2 (5 bases). The CDR3 length is 14 residues. Trimming took 0 bases from V and 5 from J, leaving 9 bases between them. The germline gives CDR1 MNHNS, CDR2 SASEGT.

The J gene is TRBJ1-6, the V gene TRBV7-9, with a possible D match to TRBD1 (5 bases). The V gene lost 7 bases and the J gene lost 5 bases, with 15 bases spanning the gap. Germline V gene data show CDR1 as SEHNR and CDR2 as FQNEAQ (reference sequence). CDR3 length equals 15 residues. CDR3 region: CASTRPDIHNSPLHF. The CDR3 DNA follows: TGTGCCAGCACCAGACCGGACATACATAATTCACCCCTCCACTTT. Looking up the rest from reference TRBV7-9 and TRBJ1-6 gives the full variable domain: DTGVSQNPRHKITKRGQNVTFRCDPISEHNRLYWYRQTLGQGPEFLTYFQNEAQLEKSRLLSDRFSAERPKGSFSTLEIQRTEQGDSAMYLCASTRPDIHNSPLHFGNGTRLTVT.

V and J are TRBV7-9 and TRBJ1-2, with 10 bases that match TRBD1. Losses at the gene ends were 5 bases for V and 2 bases for J; bases not matched to a gene: 5. CDR1 and CDR2 from the germline V gene are SEHNR and FQNEAQ (reference sequence). The CDR3 is 15 amino acids. DNA of the CDR3: TGTGCCAGCAGCCCGACAGGGGGCCTAAACTATGGCTACACCTTC. As protein: CASSPTGGLNYGYTF.

The rearrangement uses TRBV19 and TRBJ1-2, with 8 bases matching TRBD1. The CDR3 covers 16 residues. Germline CDR1 LNHDA, CDR2 SQIVND (reference sequence). Trimming cost V 3 bases and J 8 bases; bases outside gene matches: 14. CDR3 DNA sequence: TGTGCCAGTAGTATTCGCTCCCGGGACAGGTCGGACGGCTACACCTTC. Translating it yields CASSIRSRDRSDGYTF.

As to this clone: Other nucleotide sequences in the sample specify the same CDR3. This chain connects TRBV5-4 to TRBJ1-2, with 9 bases that match TRBD1. Per the germline V gene, CDR1 is SGHNT and CDR2 is YYREEE (reference sequence). CDR3 length equals 16 residues. Germline trimming cut 4 bases from V and 2 bases from J; bases unmatched to any gene: 9. CDR3 in amino acids: CASSVGQGSANYGYTF. The DNA for the CDR3 is TGTGCCAGCAGCGTGGGACAGGGCTCCGCAAACTATGGCTACACCTTC.

Regarding this clone: Other DNA sequences within the sample encode an identical CDR3. J is TRBJ1-4 and V is TRBV5-1; 10 bases are shared with TRBD1. Looked up from germline, CDR1 is SGHRS and CDR2 is YFSETQ. There are 16 residues in the CDR3. The junction had 4 bases not matched to a gene; V was cut back by 0 bases and J by 5 bases. CDR3 residues: CASSLGQGAGNEKLFF. As DNA, the CDR3 is TGCGCCAGCAGCTTGGGACAGGGGGCTGGAAATGAAAAACTGTTTTTT.

The rearrangement links TRBV5-5 to TRBJ2-3; D remains ambiguous. CDR1 and CDR2 from the germline V gene are SGHKS and YYEKEE (reference sequence). The CDR3 covers 14 residues. Trimming pared 1 base from V and 2 bases from J, leaving 8 bases between. CDR3: CASSLRSFTDTQYF. CDR3 coding DNA: TGTGCCAGCAGCTTGCGCTCCTTCACAGATACGCAGTATTTT.

V gene TRBV5-4 combines with J gene TRBJ2-1; no clear D. V lost 2 bases and J 0 bases, leaving 9 bases between the germline ends. The CDR3 length is 15 residues. Per germline, CDR1 SGHNT and CDR2 YYREEE (reference sequence). DNA for the CDR3: TGTGCCAGCAGCTTAGGCCCTAGCTCCTACAATGAGCAGTTCTTC. It yields the protein CASSLGPSSYNEQFF.

The rearrangement links TRBV4-1 to TRBJ2-3; 9 bases are shared with TRBD2. V dropped 4 bases and J dropped 4; count of bases not matched to a gene: 9. The CDR3 consists of 16 residues. Per the germline V gene, CDR1 is MGHRA and CDR2 is YSYEKL. The CDR3 loop is CASSLSGAGGPDTQYF. The CDR3 nucleotides are TGCGCCAGCAGCCTTTCGGGGGCGGGGGGGCCAGATACGCAGTATTTT.

The gene calls are TRBV5-1 and TRBJ2-5, with D perhaps TRBD2 (6 bases). V shed 3 bases and J shed 3 bases, with 18 bases lying between them. The CDR3 sequence is 16 residues long. Germline V CDR1 and CDR2: SGHRS, YFSETQ. This CDR3 reads CASSWGGAGSKETQYF. The CDR3 DNA reads TGCGCCAGCAGCTGGGGAGGCGCGGGGTCAAAAGAGACCCAGTACTTC. The full variable domain, its missing parts supplied by reference TRBV5-1 and TRBJ2-5, is KAGVTQTPRYLIKTRGQQVTLSCSPISGHRSVSWYQQTPGQGLQFLFEYFSETQRNKGNFPGRFSGRQFSNSRSEMNVSTLELGDSALYLCASSWGGAGSKETQYFGPGTRLLVL.

The chain is built from TRBV10-3 and TRBJ1-5; D is unresolved. CDR3 length: 15 amino acids. Germline V gene sequence: CDR1 ENHRY, CDR2 SYGVKD. Trimming pared 6 bases from V and 6 bases from J, leaving 18 bases between. The CDR3 sequence: CAIRSGSGEGQPQHF. In DNA form, the CDR3 reads TGTGCCATCAGGTCCGGTTCGGGTGAGGGTCAGCCCCAGCATTTT.

The chain carries TRBV18 and TRBJ1-6; 9 positions agree with TRBD1. CDR1 KGHSH and CDR2 LQKENI come from the germline V gene. The CDR3 is 19 residues long. Unmatched junction bases numbered 9, after V lost 3 bases and J lost 0 bases. CDR3 DNA: TGTGCCAGCTCACCTACAGGGGGCGCAGGGAGCTCCTATAATTCACCCCTCCACTTT. Translated: CASSPTGGAGSSYNSPLHF.